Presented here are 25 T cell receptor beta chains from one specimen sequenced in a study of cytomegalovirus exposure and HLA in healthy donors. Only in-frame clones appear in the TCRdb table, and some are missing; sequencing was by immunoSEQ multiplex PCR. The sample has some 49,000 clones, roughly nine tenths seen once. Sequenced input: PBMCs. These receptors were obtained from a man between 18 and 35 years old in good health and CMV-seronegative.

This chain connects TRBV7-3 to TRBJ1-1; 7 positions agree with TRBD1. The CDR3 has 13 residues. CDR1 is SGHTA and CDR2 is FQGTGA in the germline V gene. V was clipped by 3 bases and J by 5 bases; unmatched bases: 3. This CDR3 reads CASSFQGETEAFF. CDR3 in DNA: TGTGCCAGCAGCTTTCAGGGGGAAACTGAAGCTTTCTTT.

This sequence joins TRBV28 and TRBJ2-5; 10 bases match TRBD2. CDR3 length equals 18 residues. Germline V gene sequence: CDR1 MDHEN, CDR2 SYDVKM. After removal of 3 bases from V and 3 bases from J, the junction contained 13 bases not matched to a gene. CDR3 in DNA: TGTGCCAGCAGTTTCGGTCCTAGCGGGAGTCCTGCCGAAGAGACCCAGTACTTC. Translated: CASSFGPSGSPAEETQYF. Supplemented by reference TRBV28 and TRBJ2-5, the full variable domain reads DVKVTQSSRYLVKRTGEKVFLECVQDMDHENMFWYRQDPGLGLRLIYFSYDVKMKEKGDIPEGYSVSREKKERFSLILESASTNQTSMYLCASSFGPSGSPAEETQYFGPGTRLLVL.

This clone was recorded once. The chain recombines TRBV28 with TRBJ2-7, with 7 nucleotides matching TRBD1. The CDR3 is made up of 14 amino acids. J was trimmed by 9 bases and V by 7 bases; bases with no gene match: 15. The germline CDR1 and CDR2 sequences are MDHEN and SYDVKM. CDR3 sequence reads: CASISGTALRGQYF. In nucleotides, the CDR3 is TGTGCCAGCATTTCAGGGACAGCTCTACGAGGGCAGTACTTC.

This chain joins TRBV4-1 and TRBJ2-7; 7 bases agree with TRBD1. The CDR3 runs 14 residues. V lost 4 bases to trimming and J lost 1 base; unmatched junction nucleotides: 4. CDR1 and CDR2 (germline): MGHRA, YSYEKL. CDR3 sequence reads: CASSLTGTSYEQYF. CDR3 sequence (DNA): TGCGCCAGCAGCCTGACAGGGACGTCCTACGAGCAGTACTTC.

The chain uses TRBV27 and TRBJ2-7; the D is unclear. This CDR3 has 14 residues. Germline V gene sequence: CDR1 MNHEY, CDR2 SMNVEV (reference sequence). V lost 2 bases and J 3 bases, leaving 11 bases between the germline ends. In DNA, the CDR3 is TGTGCCAGCAGTTTAAGCAAAAGACACTACGAGCAGTACTTC. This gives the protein CASSLSKRHYEQYF.

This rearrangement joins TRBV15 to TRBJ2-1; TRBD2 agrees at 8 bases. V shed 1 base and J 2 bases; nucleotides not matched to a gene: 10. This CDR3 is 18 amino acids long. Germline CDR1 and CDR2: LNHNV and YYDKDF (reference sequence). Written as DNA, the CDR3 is TGTGCCACCAGCAGAGGAGGGAGCGGGAGTGCCGCCTACAATGAGCAGTTCTTC. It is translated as CATSRGGSGSAAYNEQFF.

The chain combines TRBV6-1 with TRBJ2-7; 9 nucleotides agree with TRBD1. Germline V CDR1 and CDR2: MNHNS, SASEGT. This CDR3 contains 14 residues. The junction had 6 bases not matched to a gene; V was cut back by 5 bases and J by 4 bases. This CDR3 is CASSFHGTGYEQYF. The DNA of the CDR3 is TGTGCCAGCAGTTTCCACGGGACAGGGTACGAGCAGTACTTC.

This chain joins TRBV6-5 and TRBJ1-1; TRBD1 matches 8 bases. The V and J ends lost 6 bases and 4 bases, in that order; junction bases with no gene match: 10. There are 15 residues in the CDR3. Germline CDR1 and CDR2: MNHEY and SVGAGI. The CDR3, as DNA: TGTGCCAGCAGCCCTAGTTTTACAGGGGGCACTGAAGCTTTCTTT. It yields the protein CASSPSFTGGTEAFF.

CDR3 in DNA: TGTGCCAGCCGGAAGGGGCTACAGAACACCGGGGAGCTGTTTTTT. Its translation: CASRKGLQNTGELFF. The chain is built from TRBV5-4 and TRBJ2-2, with D possibly matching TRBD1 (5 bases). The germline gives CDR1 SGHNT, CDR2 YYREEE (reference sequence). The CDR3 totals 15 residues. V lost 7 bases and J 1 base, leaving 14 bases between the germline ends.

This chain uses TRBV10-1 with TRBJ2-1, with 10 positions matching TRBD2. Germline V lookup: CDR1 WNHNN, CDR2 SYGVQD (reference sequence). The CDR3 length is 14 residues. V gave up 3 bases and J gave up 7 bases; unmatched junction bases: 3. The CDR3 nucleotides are TGCGCCAGCAGTGAACTAGCGGGGCCTAATGAGCAGTTCTTC. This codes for CASSELAGPNEQFF.

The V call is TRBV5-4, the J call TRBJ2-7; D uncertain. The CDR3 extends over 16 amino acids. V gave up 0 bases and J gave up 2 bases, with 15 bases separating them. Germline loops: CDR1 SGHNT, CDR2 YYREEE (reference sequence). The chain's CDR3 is CASSLDSISPPYEQYF. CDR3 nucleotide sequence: TGTGCCAGCAGCTTGGACTCGATTAGTCCCCCCTACGAGCAGTACTTC.

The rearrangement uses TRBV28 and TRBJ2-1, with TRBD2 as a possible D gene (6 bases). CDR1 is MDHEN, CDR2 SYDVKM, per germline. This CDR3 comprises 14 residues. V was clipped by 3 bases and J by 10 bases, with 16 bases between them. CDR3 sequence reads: CASSLGSSVGEQFF. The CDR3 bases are TGTGCCAGCAGTTTGGGATCTAGCGTTGGAGAGCAGTTCTTC. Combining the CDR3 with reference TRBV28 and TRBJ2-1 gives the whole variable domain DVKVTQSSRYLVKRTGEKVFLECVQDMDHENMFWYRQDPGLGLRLIYFSYDVKMKEKGDIPEGYSVSREKKERFSLILESASTNQTSMYLCASSLGSSVGEQFFGPGTRLTVL.

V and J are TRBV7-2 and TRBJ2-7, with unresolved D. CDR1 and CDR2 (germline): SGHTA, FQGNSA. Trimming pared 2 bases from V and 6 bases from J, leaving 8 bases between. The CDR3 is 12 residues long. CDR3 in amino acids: CASSLFISEQYF. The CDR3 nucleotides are TGTGCCAGCAGCTTATTTATCAGCGAGCAGTACTTC.

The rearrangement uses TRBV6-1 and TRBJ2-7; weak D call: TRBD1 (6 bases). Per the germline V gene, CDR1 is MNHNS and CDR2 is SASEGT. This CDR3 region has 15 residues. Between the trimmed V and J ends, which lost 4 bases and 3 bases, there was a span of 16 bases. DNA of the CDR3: TGTGCCAGCAGTGCGAGGTGGGACATAAACTACGAGCAGTACTTC. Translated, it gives CASSARWDINYEQYF.

The CDR3 loop reads CASSLAPGGLAGYTF. DNA for the CDR3: TGTGCCAGCAGTTTAGCTCCAGGGGGCCTAGCTGGCTACACCTTC. The chain has TRBV27 and TRBJ1-2; 8 bases fit TRBD1. Per germline, CDR1 MNHEY and CDR2 SMNVEV (reference sequence). This CDR3 spans 15 amino acids. The J segment lost 7 bases and the V segment lost 2 bases, leaving 9 bases of the junction unmatched.

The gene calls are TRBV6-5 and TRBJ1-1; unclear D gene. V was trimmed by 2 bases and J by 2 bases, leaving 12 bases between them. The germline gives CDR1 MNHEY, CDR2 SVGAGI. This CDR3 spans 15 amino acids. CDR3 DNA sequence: TGTGCCAGCAGTTACAGGCAGAGGGCAAACACTGAAGCTTTCTTT. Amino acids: CASSYRQRANTEAFF.

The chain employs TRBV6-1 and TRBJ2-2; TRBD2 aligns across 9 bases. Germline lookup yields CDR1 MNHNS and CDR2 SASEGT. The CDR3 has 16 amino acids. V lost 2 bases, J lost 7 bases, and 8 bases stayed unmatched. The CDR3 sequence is CASSEPAGGVVGELFF. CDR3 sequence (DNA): TGTGCCAGCAGTGAACCTGCGGGAGGGGTCGTCGGGGAGCTGTTTTTT.

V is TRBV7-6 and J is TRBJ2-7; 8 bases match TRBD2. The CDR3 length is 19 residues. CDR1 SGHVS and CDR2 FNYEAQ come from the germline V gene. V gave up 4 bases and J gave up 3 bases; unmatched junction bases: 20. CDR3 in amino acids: CASSSKTGLGGAKNYEQYF. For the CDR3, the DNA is TGTGCCAGCAGCTCAAAAACTGGCCTCGGGGGGGCTAAAAACTACGAGCAGTACTTC.

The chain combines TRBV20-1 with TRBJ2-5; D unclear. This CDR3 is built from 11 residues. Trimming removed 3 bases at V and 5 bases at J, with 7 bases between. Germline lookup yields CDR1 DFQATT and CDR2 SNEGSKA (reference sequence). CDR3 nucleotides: TGCAGTGCTAGCCTACGGGAGACCCAGTACTTC. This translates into CSASLRETQYF.

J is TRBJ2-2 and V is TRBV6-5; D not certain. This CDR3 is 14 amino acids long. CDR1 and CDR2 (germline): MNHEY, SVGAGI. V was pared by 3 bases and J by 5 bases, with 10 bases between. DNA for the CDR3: TGTGCCAGCAGTTATCTTAGAGAAACCGGGGAGCTGTTTTTT. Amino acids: CASSYLRETGELFF.

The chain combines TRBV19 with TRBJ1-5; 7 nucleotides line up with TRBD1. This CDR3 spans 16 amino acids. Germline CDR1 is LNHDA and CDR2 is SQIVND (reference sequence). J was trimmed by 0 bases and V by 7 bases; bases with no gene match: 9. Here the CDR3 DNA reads TGTGCCAGTATCCCGGGACAGAGCTATAGCAATCAGCCCCAGCATTTT. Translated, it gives CASIPGQSYSNQPQHF.

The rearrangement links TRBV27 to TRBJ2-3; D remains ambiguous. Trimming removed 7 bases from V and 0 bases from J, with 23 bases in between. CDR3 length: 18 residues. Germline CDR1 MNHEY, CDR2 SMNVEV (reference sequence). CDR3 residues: CASNPAPLAVSSTDTQYF. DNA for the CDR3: TGTGCCAGCAATCCAGCCCCATTGGCGGTCTCTAGCACAGATACGCAGTATTTT.

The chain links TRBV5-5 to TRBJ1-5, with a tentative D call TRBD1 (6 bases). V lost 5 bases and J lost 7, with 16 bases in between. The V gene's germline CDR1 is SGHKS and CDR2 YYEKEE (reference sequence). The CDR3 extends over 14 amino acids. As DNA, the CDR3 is TGTGCCAGCAGTTACACAGGGTCTGGCCAGCCCCAGCATTTT. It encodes CASSYTGSGQPQHF.

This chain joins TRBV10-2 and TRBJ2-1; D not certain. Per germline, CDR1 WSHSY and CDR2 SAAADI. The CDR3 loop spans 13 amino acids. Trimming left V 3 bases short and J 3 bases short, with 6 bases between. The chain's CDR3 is CASSDPFYNEQFF. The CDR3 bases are TGCGCCAGCAGTGACCCGTTCTACAATGAGCAGTTCTTC.

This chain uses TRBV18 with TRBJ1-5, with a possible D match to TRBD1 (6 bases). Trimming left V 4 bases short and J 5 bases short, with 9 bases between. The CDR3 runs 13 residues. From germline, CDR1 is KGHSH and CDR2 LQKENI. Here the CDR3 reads CASSRDTDQPQHF. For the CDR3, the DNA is TGTGCCAGCTCACGGGACACTGATCAGCCCCAGCATTTT.